The clone carrying this T cell receptor (beta chain) was seen at least ten times. Antigen: not known. The material for each subset, its genomic DNA, was split evenly across several immunoSEQ plates. For sorted subsets, 150 to 250 ng DNA per replicate equaled approximately 30,000 T cell genomes. The table came from immunoSEQ multiplex PCR; TCRdb's copy has only in-frame clones and leaves some out. This sample has some 100,000 clones; around 65% occur once, and the top ten carry under 25%. This entry is derived from a study of shared clonotypes between healthy human individuals. Overall study results and limits: Among the subsets, naive ones generally showed larger estimated richness than memory ones.

Recent acute infections and vaccinations were absent in the healthy HIV-negative adult donors. The sequencing input was memory CD8+ T cells sorted from blood. Subset denoted: CD45RO+ cells pooled with CCR7-negative TemRA cells. The clonotype originates from a woman aged 25 to 39 in good health.

The CDR3 reads CASSLKGNTGELFF. CDR3 in DNA: TGTGCCAGCAGCTTAAAGGGGAACACCGGGGAGCTGTTTTTT. The chain is built from TRBV11-3 and TRBJ2-2; D gene ambiguous. The germline CDR1 and CDR2 sequences are SGHNT and YENEEA. The CDR3 contains 14 residues. V lost 2 bases and J 1 base, leaving 5 bases between the germline ends. Looking up the rest from reference TRBV11-3 and TRBJ2-2 gives the full variable domain: EAGVVQSPRYKIIEKKQPVAFWCNPISGHNTLYWYLQNLGQGPELLIRYENEEAVDDSQLPKDRFSAERLKGVDSTLKIQPAELGDSAVYLCASSLKGNTGELFFGEGSRLTVL.